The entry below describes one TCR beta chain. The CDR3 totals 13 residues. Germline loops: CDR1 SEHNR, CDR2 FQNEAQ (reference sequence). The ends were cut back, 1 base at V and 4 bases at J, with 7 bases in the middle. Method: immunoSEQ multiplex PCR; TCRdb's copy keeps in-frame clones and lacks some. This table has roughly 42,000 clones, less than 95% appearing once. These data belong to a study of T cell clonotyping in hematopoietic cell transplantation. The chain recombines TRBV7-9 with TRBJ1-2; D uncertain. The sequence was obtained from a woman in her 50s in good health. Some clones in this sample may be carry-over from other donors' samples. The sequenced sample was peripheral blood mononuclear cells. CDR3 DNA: TGTGCCAGCAGCTTAGAACGGGCCTATGGCTACACCTTC. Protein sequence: CASSLERAYGYTF.